This T cell receptor (beta chain) is drawn from a study of blood T cell repertoires in COVID-19. From germline, CDR1 is GTSNPN and CDR2 SVGIG (reference sequence). The CDR3 is made up of 16 amino acids. The V end lost 1 base, the J end lost 0 bases, and 15 bases lay between the germline ends. Here immunoSEQ multiplex PCR was the method, and the copy in TCRdb shows in-frame clones only, minus some. The sample lists tens of thousands of clones; around 73% were seen once. The chain carries TRBV30 and TRBJ1-1; D uncertain. The sample was peripheral blood. The TCR sequence derives from an elderly man with acute or convalescent COVID-19. CDR3 loop: CAWSGSAGSMNTEAFF. CDR3 DNA: TGTGCCTGGAGTGGCAGCGCGGGGTCAATGAACACTGAAGCTTTCTTT.